A selection of T cell receptor beta chains follows, all from one sample in a study of OX40 agonist ivuxolimab in advanced cancers. Only in-frame clones appear in the TCRdb table, and some are missing; sequencing was by immunoSEQ multiplex PCR. The table lists some 60,000 clones, roughly 89% of them singletons. The sequencing used CD4+ or CD8+ T cells sorted from blood, collected in a trial of the OX40 agonist ivuxolimab. These receptors came from an adult with an advanced solid tumor such as melanoma, head and neck, liver or kidney cancer. Each CDR3 is given with its conserved first and last residue. The order of the fields is clone size, J gene, V gene, D gene, CDR3 DNA, CDR3 protein. D genes are given only for firm matches. Size tells how often a clone was seen (once, few, many) or the class of an expanded clone, and some rows leave it out.

NA,TRBJ1-2,TRBV7-1,NA,TGTGCCAGCAGCTTGATTGCCTTCTATGGCTACACCTTC,CASSLIAFYGYTF
NA,TRBJ2-3,TRBV21-1,NA,TGTGCCAGCAGCAAGGGGTGGAGGAACGACACAGATACGCAGTATTTT,CASSKGWRNDTDTQYF
NA,TRBJ2-6,TRBV5-1,NA,TGCGCCAGCAGCTTCAAGGAGAGCAACCCCCTTTCTGGGGCCAACGTCCTGACTTTC,CASSFKESNPLSGANVLTF
NA,TRBJ1-5,TRBV18,NA,TGTGCCAGCTCAACGACAGCCTACAAGGGGGACGATCAGCCCCAGCATTTT,CASSTTAYKGDDQPQHF
NA,TRBJ2-5,TRBV7-5,NA,TGTGCCAGAAGCCCAGGGGGGTTAGAAGAGGCCCAGTACTTC,CARSPGGLEEAQYF
NA,TRBJ2-7,TRBV6-1,TRBD2,TGTGCCAGCATAAAAGCGGGAGGCAGCTCCTACGAGCAGTACTTC,CASIKAGGSSYEQYF
NA,TRBJ2-1,TRBV5-1,TRBD2,TGCGCCAGCACCCTAACTAGCGCCTATTACAATGAGCAGTTCTTC,CASTLTSAYYNEQFF
NA,TRBJ2-2,TRBV11-2,NA,TGTGCCAGCAGCCCGACCGGGGAGCTGTTTTTT,CASSPTGELFF
NA,TRBJ2-7,TRBV7-2,TRBD2,TGTGCCAGCAGCCAGCAGTTGCGGGAGAACGTCGAGCAGTACTTC,CASSQQLRENVEQYF
NA,TRBJ2-2,TRBV21-1,NA,TGTGCCAGCTCCGCCTCCGGACAAACGAACACCGGGGAGCTGTTTTTT,CASSASGQTNTGELFF
NA,TRBJ2-1,TRBV7-3,TRBD2,TGTGCCAGCAGCTTAAGCGGGAGTTTCAACAATGAGCAGTTCTTC,CASSLSGSFNNEQFF
NA,TRBJ2-3,TRBV6-1,TRBD2,TGTGCCAGCAGTGATCCGGGACTAGCGGCACAGAATACGCAGTATTTT,CASSDPGLAAQNTQYF
once,TRBJ1-4,TRBV6-1,TRBD1,TGTGCCAGCAGGGACAGGCCCAATGAAAAACTGTTTTTT,CASRDRPNEKLFF
NA,TRBJ2-7,TRBV5-5,TRBD1,TGTGCCAGCAGCCCCTTGACAGGGACCTACGAGCAGTACTTC,CASSPLTGTYEQYF
NA,TRBJ2-5,TRBV7-2,NA,TGTGCCAGCAGCCCAGGGGGGGCGGCGGAGACCCAGTACTTC,CASSPGGAAETQYF
NA,TRBJ2-5,TRBV4-3,TRBD2,TGCGCCAGCAGCCAAGAAGAGACGCGTAGCGGGAGAGAGACCCAGTACTTC,CASSQEETRSGRETQYF
NA,TRBJ2-7,TRBV5-5,NA,TGTGCCAGCAGCGCTTCCGGGACAAACTACGAGCAGTACTTC,CASSASGTNYEQYF
NA,TRBJ2-1,TRBV10-3,TRBD2,TGTGCCACCCTGACTAGCGGGAGGGCCTCTTTCTCCTACAATGAGCAGTTCTTC,CATLTSGRASFSYNEQFF
NA,TRBJ2-2,TRBV28,TRBD2,TGTGCCAGCAGTTTGTCGAAATTGCCACTAGCGGGAGTAAGGGAGCTGTTTTTT,CASSLSKLPLAGVRELFF
NA,TRBJ2-7,TRBV7-2,NA,TGTGCCAGCAGCCCCCGAGACGAGCAGTACTTC,CASSPRDEQYF
once,TRBJ1-1,TRBV13,TRBD1,TGTGCCAGCAGCTTGGGGACAGGGTTGACTGAAGCTTTCTTT,CASSLGTGLTEAFF
once,TRBJ2-2,TRBV6-1,TRBD2,TGTGCCAGCAGTGTAGGGACTAGCGGGAGGGCCACCGGGGAGCTGTTTTTT,CASSVGTSGRATGELFF
NA,TRBJ2-2,TRBV19,TRBD1,TGTGCCAGTAGTAAGGGGGACAGGGGCACCGGGGAGCTGTTTTTT,CASSKGDRGTGELFF
NA,TRBJ2-3,TRBV7-2,NA,TGTGCCAGCAGCTTAGTTCAGGGCACAGATACGCAGTATTTT,CASSLVQGTDTQYF
NA,TRBJ1-4,TRBV18,NA,TGTGCCAGCTCACCCCCACCTTCGGGGGAAAAACTGTTTTTT,CASSPPPSGEKLFF
NA,TRBJ2-7,TRBV11-2,TRBD2,TGTGCCAGCAGCTTTACCACTAGCGGGTTCTCCTACGAGCAGTACTTC,CASSFTTSGFSYEQYF
NA,TRBJ2-3,TRBV4-1,TRBD2,TGCGCCAGCAGCCAAGATGACGATAGCGGGAGTATCCATACGCAGTATTTT,CASSQDDDSGSIHTQYF
NA,TRBJ1-5,TRBV7-8,NA,TGTGCCAGCAGCTTCGACAGCTATACTCAGCCCCAGCATTTT,CASSFDSYTQPQHF
NA,TRBJ2-3,TRBV9,TRBD2,TGTGCCAGCAGCGTCAGAGCGGGAGTAGTGGATACGCAGTATTTT,CASSVRAGVVDTQYF
NA,TRBJ2-1,TRBV28,TRBD2,TGTGCCAGCAGTTTGGGAGGGGCCATGTACAATGAGCAGTTCTTC,CASSLGGAMYNEQFF
NA,TRBJ2-7,TRBV28,NA,TGTGCCAGCAGTAAGACAGGTTGGGATCAGTACTTC,CASSKTGWDQYF
once,TRBJ2-3,TRBV28,TRBD2,TGTGCCAGCAGTTTAGCGGGAGGGCCATTAGATACGCAGTATTTT,CASSLAGGPLDTQYF
NA,TRBJ2-1,TRBV4-3,NA,TGCGCCAGCAGCCAAGCGACTCGGGATCGCGAGCAGTTCTTC,CASSQATRDREQFF
NA,TRBJ1-4,TRBV4-1,NA,TGCGCCAGCAGCCAAGGTCCCTCAAGGGATGCTAATGAAAAACTGTTTTTT,CASSQGPSRDANEKLFF
NA,TRBJ2-1,TRBV13,TRBD2,TGTGCCAGCAGCTTATCTAGCGGTACGGATGAGCAGTTCTTC,CASSLSSGTDEQFF
NA,TRBJ2-7,TRBV10-3,NA,TGTGCCATCAGTGAGGGGCAGTACGAGCAGTACTTC,CAISEGQYEQYF
NA,TRBJ2-2,TRBV9,NA,TGTGCCAGCAGCGTAGAGGGCAGGGCCACCGGGGAGCTGTTTTTT,CASSVEGRATGELFF
NA,TRBJ2-7,TRBV5-1,TRBD1,TGCGCCAGCAGTTTAAACACCGGGACAGGGTCCCTCGAGCAGTACTTC,CASSLNTGTGSLEQYF